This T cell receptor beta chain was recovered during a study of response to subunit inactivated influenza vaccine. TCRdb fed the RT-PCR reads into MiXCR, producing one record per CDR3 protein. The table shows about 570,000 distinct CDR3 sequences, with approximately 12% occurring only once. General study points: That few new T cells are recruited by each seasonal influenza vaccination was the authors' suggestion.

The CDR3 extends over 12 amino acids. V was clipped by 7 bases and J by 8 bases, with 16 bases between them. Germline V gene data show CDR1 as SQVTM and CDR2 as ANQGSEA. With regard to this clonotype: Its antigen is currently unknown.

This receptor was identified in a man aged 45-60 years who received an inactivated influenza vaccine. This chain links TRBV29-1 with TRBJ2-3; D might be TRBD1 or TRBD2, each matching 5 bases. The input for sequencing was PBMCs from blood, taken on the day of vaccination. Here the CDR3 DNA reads TGCAGCGGAGGGGCGTACGGCGGTACGCAGTATTTT. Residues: CSGGAYGGTQYF.